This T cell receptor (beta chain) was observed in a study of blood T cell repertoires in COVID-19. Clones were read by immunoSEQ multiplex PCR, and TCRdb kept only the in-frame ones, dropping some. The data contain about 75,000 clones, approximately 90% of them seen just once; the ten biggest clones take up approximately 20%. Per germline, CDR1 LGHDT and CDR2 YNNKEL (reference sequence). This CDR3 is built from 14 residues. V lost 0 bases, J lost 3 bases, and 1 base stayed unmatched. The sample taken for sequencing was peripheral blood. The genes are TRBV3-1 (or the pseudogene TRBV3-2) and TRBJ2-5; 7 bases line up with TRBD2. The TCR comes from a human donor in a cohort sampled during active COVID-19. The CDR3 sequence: CASSQESGKETQYF. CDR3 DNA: TGTGCCAGCAGCCAAGAAAGCGGGAAAGAGACCCAGTACTTC.